The entry below gives a single T cell receptor beta chain sequence along with its context. Per the authors' pipeline: A classifier for distant metastasis in papillary thyroid cancer was constructed using CDR3 differences observed across clinicopathological groups. TCRdb reanalyzed the PCR reads with MiXCR. The V and J calls, along with clone size, are taken from TCRdb and not from the paper's own processing. The sample carries about 59,000 clones, more than 25% recorded once. The source of the sample is a study of metastatic and nonmetastatic thyroid tumors. Study at large: Repertoire comparison spanned blood and tumor or nodule tissue of malignant and benign thyroid patients.

The CDR3 runs to 13 residues. The V end lost 3 bases, the J end lost 9 bases, and 12 bases lay between the germline ends. CDR1 is SGHTA and CDR2 is FQGTGA in the germline V gene. Patients were all untreated before their thyroid surgery. The source of this sequence is a female donor with papillary thyroid cancer or a benign thyroid nodule (not recorded which). Some clones in this sample may be carry-over from other donors' samples. Sequenced input: blood. This chain uses TRBV7-3 with TRBJ1-5; a possible D gene is TRBD1 (5 bases). DNA of the CDR3: TGTGCCAGCAGCTTGGACACTCTCCGGCCCCAGCATTTT. This translates into CASSLDTLRPQHF.